Listed here are 22 T cell receptor beta chains from one sample, sequenced in a study of CD8 T cells in ankylosing spondylitis. Study results and limitations: Characteristic, it appeared, of ankylosing spondylitis blood was a TCR beta motif of several highly homologous variants.

In TCRdb, the 5' RACE reads were re-called with MiXCR into one record per CDR3 protein. Found here are fewer than 500,000 distinct CDR3 sequences, around 26% of them singletons; the top ten hold over 0.8%. What these receptors recognize is not known. The sequencing input was blood, either unsorted or a sorted T cell fraction (not recorded which). All receptors come from a male donor with ankylosing spondylitis.

The sample holds a few counts of this clonotype. The V call is TRBV29-1, the J call TRBJ2-5; 8 bases map to TRBD1. This CDR3 contains 14 residues. Germline CDR1 SQVTM, CDR2 ANQGSEA. V gave up 4 bases and J gave up 3 bases; unmatched junction bases: 7. The CDR3 coding sequence is TGCAGCGTTGTCAGGCAGGGGGCGAAAGAGACCCAGTACTTC. Protein sequence: CSVVRQGAKETQYF.

V usage is TRBV6-5 and J usage is TRBJ2-2; D is uncertain. This CDR3 has 16 residues. CDR1 and CDR2 (germline): MNHEY, SVGAGI. Trimming removed 2 bases at V and 5 bases at J, with 15 bases between. The CDR3: CASSYPRLSTTGELFF. The CDR3 bases are TGTGCCAGCAGTTACCCCAGGTTGAGTACGACCGGGGAGCTGTTTTTT.

The chain couples TRBV5-1 to TRBJ2-3; D not resolved. CDR1 and CDR2 from the germline V gene are SGHRS and YFSETQ. The CDR3 runs 15 residues. The ends were cut back, 4 bases at V and 0 bases at J, with 12 bases in the middle. CDR3 sequence reads: CASSPLSTSTDTQYF. In DNA form, the CDR3 reads TGCGCCAGCAGCCCCCTAAGTACTAGCACAGATACGCAGTATTTT.

The gene calls are TRBV11-2 and TRBJ2-2; D tentatively fits TRBD1 or TRBD2 (5 bases each). Per the germline V gene, CDR1 is SGHAT and CDR2 is FQNNGV. V shed 4 bases and J shed 4 bases, with 22 bases lying between them. The CDR3 sequence is 18 residues long. This chain's CDR3 is CASSSPKARDRGTGELFF. The CDR3 DNA is TGTGCCAGCAGCTCCCCGAAAGCGAGGGATAGGGGCACCGGGGAGCTGTTTTTT.

This clonotype was recorded a few times. V and J are TRBV24-1 and TRBJ2-3; D call uncertain. Looked up from germline, CDR1 is KGHDR and CDR2 is SFDVKD. This CDR3 contains 14 residues. Trimming cost V 2 bases and J 1 base, with 6 bases left between them. CDR3 amino acids: CATSDSDRTDTQYF. CDR3 bases: TGTGCCACCAGTGATTCGGATCGCACAGATACGCAGTATTTT.

This clonotype was counted between two and nine times. This sequence joins TRBV5-6 and TRBJ2-7; TRBD2 might be the D (5 bases). This CDR3 is 15 amino acids long. Deletions cut 3 bases from V and 5 bases from J, with 18 bases between. Germline lookup yields CDR1 SGHDT and CDR2 YYEEEE. Here the CDR3 reads CASSSQGPGGHEQYF. The CDR3 bases are TGTGCCAGCAGCTCGCAAGGGCCTGGAGGCCACGAGCAGTACTTC.

The chain is built from TRBV25-1 and TRBJ2-7; TRBD1 agrees at 8 bases. Germline V gene sequence: CDR1 MGHDK, CDR2 SYGVNS. The CDR3 runs 13 residues. Trimming took 6 bases from V and 4 from J; bases not matched to a gene: 5. Written as DNA, the CDR3 is TGTGCCAGCAGAAGTCAGGGGGCGTACGAGCAGTACTTC. Translated, it gives CASRSQGAYEQYF.

The chain is built from TRBV6-1 and TRBJ2-3; TRBD2 might be the D (6 bases). CDR3 size: 15 residues. Trimming removed 4 bases from V and 4 bases from J, with 15 bases in between. CDR1 is MNHNS, CDR2 SASEGT, per germline. Here the CDR3 DNA reads TGTGCCAGCAGTGTTGTGTTAGGAGGGGCAGATACGCAGTATTTT. Its translation: CASSVVLGGADTQYF.

The chain carries TRBV28 and TRBJ2-1; 8 bases agree with TRBD1. Trimming at V came to 10 bases and at J to 5 bases, leaving 13 bases not matched to a gene. CDR1 is MDHEN, CDR2 SYDVKM, per germline. The CDR3 loop spans 15 amino acids. In DNA, the CDR3 is TGTGCCACTTCCGTGGATAACAGGGGGGACAATGAGCAGTTCTTC. It translates to CATSVDNRGDNEQFF. Supplemented by reference TRBV28 and TRBJ2-1, the full variable domain reads DVKVTQSSRYLVKRTGEKVFLECVQDMDHENMFWYRQDPGLGLRLIYFSYDVKMKEKGDIPEGYSVSREKKERFSLILESASTNQTSMYLCATSVDNRGDNEQFFGPGTRLTVL.

This clonotype was seen a few times. This chain links TRBV7-6 with TRBJ1-3; 7 bases map to TRBD1. Germline trimming cut 5 bases from V and 4 bases from J; bases unmatched to any gene: 8. Germline-derived CDR1 and CDR2 are SGHVS and FNYEAQ. This CDR3 comprises 15 residues. The CDR3 loop reads CASSQRQGSGNTIYF. CDR3 DNA sequence: TGTGCCAGCAGCCAACGACAGGGCTCCGGAAACACCATATATTTT.

This chain connects TRBV2 to TRBJ2-7; 12 bases are a match to TRBD2. Germline CDR1 and CDR2: SNHLY and FYNNEI. CDR3 length equals 16 residues. J was trimmed by 7 bases and V by 5 bases; bases with no gene match: 12. CDR3 DNA sequence: TGTGCCAGCAGTCTGACTAGCGGGAGTGGTCCGGGAGAGCAGTACTTC. Its translation is CASSLTSGSGPGEQYF.

This clonotype was seen more than once but under ten times. The chain employs TRBV20-1 and TRBJ2-3; 11 bases fit TRBD2. The germline CDR1 and CDR2 sequences are DFQATT and SNEGSKA (reference sequence). V shed 4 bases, J shed 5 bases, and the junction held 5 bases outside the gene matches. This CDR3 spans 14 amino acids. The CDR3 nucleotides are TGCAGTGCTACACTAGCGGGAGTGCGAGATACGCAGTATTTT. This codes for CSATLAGVRDTQYF.

V is TRBV7-8 and J is TRBJ2-1, with unresolved D. The CDR3 length is 13 residues. V lost 1 base and J 4 bases, leaving 5 bases between the germline ends. The germline CDR1 and CDR2 sequences are SGHVS and FQNEAQ. The CDR3 loop reads CASSLDEYNEQFF. The DNA of the CDR3 is TGTGCCAGCAGCTTAGATGAGTACAATGAGCAGTTCTTC.

This chain joins TRBV7-2 and TRBJ2-5, with 8 bases identical to TRBD1. V was clipped by 4 bases and J by 4 bases; unmatched bases: 14. The V gene's germline CDR1 is SGHTA and CDR2 FQGNSA. The CDR3 has 17 residues. CDR3 nucleotide sequence: TGTGCCAGCAGCTCACCCGACAGGGGATCGGTGAGAGAGACCCAGTACTTC. Its translation is CASSSPDRGSVRETQYF.

This clonotype has more than one count but fewer than ten. This chain links TRBV7-7 with TRBJ2-5; TRBD1 aligns across 8 bases. J lost 5 bases, V lost 5 bases, and 7 bases had no gene match. The CDR3 covers 14 residues. Germline V CDR1 and CDR2: SSHAT, FNYEAQ (reference sequence). This CDR3 reads CASSLLTGAETQYF. The DNA for the CDR3 is TGTGCCAGCAGCCTACTGACAGGGGCGGAGACCCAGTACTTC.

The chain links TRBV19 to TRBJ2-3; a possible D gene is TRBD2 (5 bases). Trimming cost V 2 bases and J 10 bases, with 19 bases left between them. In germline, CDR1 is LNHDA, CDR2 SQIVND (reference sequence). The CDR3 covers 15 residues. The chain's CDR3 is CASSIFRLPTKSQYF. The CDR3 DNA reads as TGTGCCAGTAGTATATTCCGTTTGCCGACTAAGTCGCAGTATTTT.

The count of this clonotype is one. Lacking the conserved final phenylalanine or tryptophan, this CDR3 likely reflects a read error. The chain has TRBV5-1 and TRBJ2-6; unclear D gene. From germline, CDR1 is SGHRS and CDR2 YFSETQ. CDR3 length equals 15 residues. The germline V and J ends were trimmed by 2 bases and 0 bases, with 6 bases remaining between them. CDR3 in DNA: TGCGCCAGCAGCTTTTTATACTCTGGGGCCAACGTCCTGACTTCC. Amino acid sequence: CASSFLYSGANVLTS.

The V call is TRBV5-6, the J call TRBJ2-2; no clear D gene. The CDR3 runs 15 residues. Germline V gives CDR1 SGHDT, CDR2 YYEEEE. Trimming removed 1 base at V and 0 bases at J, with 7 bases between. This chain's CDR3 is CASSLKLANTGELFF. DNA of the CDR3: TGTGCCAGCAGCTTGAAGTTAGCGAACACCGGGGAGCTGTTTTTT.

CDR3 DNA sequence: TGCAGCGTTGTAGTCTACAATGAGCAGTTCTTC. Translated: CSVVVYNEQFF. The chain carries TRBV29-1 and TRBJ2-1; no clear D. CDR3 size: 11 residues. Germline V gene sequence: CDR1 SQVTM, CDR2 ANQGSEA. The V end was cut by 4 bases, the J end by 3 bases, with 4 bases between.

This clonotype has a handful of counts. The J gene is TRBJ2-3, the V gene TRBV14; D not resolved. In germline, CDR1 is SGHDN, CDR2 FVKESK. Trimming removed 4 bases from V and 9 bases from J, with 14 bases in between. The CDR3 loop spans 13 amino acids. The CDR3 DNA is TGTGCCAGCAGCCCCGCGGCTCGTGGAACGCAGTATTTT. Encoded protein: CASSPAARGTQYF.

V and J are TRBV5-1 and TRBJ2-3, with TRBD2 identical over 11 bases. V shed 0 bases and J 4 bases; nucleotides not matched to a gene: 4. CDR3 length: 16 residues. Germline V gives CDR1 SGHRS, CDR2 YFSETQ. The CDR3 is CASSLGASGRSDTQYF. Written as DNA, the CDR3 is TGCGCCAGCAGCTTGGGAGCTAGCGGGAGGTCAGATACGCAGTATTTT. Looking up the rest from reference TRBV5-1 and TRBJ2-3 gives the full variable domain: KAGVTQTPRYLIKTRGQQVTLSCSPISGHRSVSWYQQTPGQGLQFLFEYFSETQRNKGNFPGRFSGRQFSNSRSEMNVSTLELGDSALYLCASSLGASGRSDTQYFGPGTRLTVL.

The chain recombines TRBV20-1 with TRBJ2-7, with TRBD1 as a possible D gene (6 bases). Trimming pared 6 bases from V and 3 bases from J, leaving 15 bases between. The CDR3 has 13 residues. CDR1 DFQATT and CDR2 SNEGSKA come from the germline V gene (reference sequence). CDR3 in amino acids: CSAEPGANYEQYF. The CDR3 DNA sequence: TGCAGTGCCGAACCAGGGGCGAACTACGAGCAGTACTTC.